A single sample is the source of the 8 T cell receptor beta chains below, sequenced in a study of blood T cell repertoires in COVID-19. TCRdb's copy holds only in-frame clones and misses some; the assay was immunoSEQ multiplex PCR. The sample carries under 55,000 clones, around 80% recorded once. Sequencing was carried out using peripheral blood. These receptors all come from an older man with acute or convalescent COVID-19.

This clone appeared a few times. The genes are TRBV5-4 and TRBJ1-2, with D maybe TRBD1 (5 bases). The germline V and J ends were trimmed by 7 bases and 0 bases, with 19 bases remaining between them. Germline V CDR1 and CDR2: SGHNT, YYREEE (reference sequence). CDR3 length: 16 amino acids. The CDR3 sequence: CASRQEQGGSNYGYTF. The CDR3 DNA follows: TGTGCCAGCCGTCAAGAGCAGGGCGGATCTAACTATGGCTACACCTTC.

V is TRBV11-3 and J is TRBJ2-1, with no clear D. CDR1 and CDR2 from the germline V gene are SGHNT and YENEEA. Trimming pared 0 bases from V and 0 bases from J, leaving 21 bases between. This CDR3 spans 20 amino acids. CDR3 in DNA: TGTGCCAGCAGCTTAGAGAATATGTGGCGGTCCCAGAGCTCCTACAATGAGCAGTTCTTC. Translated, it gives CASSLENMWRSQSSYNEQFF.

J is TRBJ2-3 and V is TRBV6-1; TRBD2 might be the D (6 bases). Trimming took 2 bases from V and 1 from J, leaving 10 bases between them. Germline CDR1 is MNHNS and CDR2 is SASEGT. The CDR3 runs 15 residues. The CDR3 coding sequence is TGTGCCAGCAGTGAACAGGCGGGGCGCACAGATACGCAGTATTTT. It translates to CASSEQAGRTDTQYF.

The rearrangement joins TRBV19 to TRBJ1-2; tentatively, D is TRBD1 (6 bases). This CDR3 region has 16 residues. Germline V gene data show CDR1 as LNHDA and CDR2 as SQIVND (reference sequence). Trimming took off 11 bases at V and 0 bases at J, with 22 bases between the two ends. The CDR3 coding sequence is TGTGCCTGCCGGGGAGGGGGGGCAGGCCCTAACTATGGCTACACCTTC. Translation: CACRGGGAGPNYGYTF.

V is TRBV19 and J is TRBJ1-4; D perhaps matches TRBD1 (5 bases). This CDR3 has 14 residues. The ends were cut back, 4 bases at V and 8 bases at J, with 14 bases in the middle. The germline gives CDR1 LNHDA, CDR2 SQIVND (reference sequence). CDR3 protein: CASSTQGLGEKLFF. For the CDR3, the DNA is TGTGCCAGTAGTACTCAGGGACTAGGCGAAAAACTGTTTTTT.

The V call is TRBV28, the J call TRBJ1-1; 8 bases are a match to TRBD1. Germline CDR1 is MDHEN and CDR2 is SYDVKM. This CDR3 is built from 14 residues. After removal of 3 bases from V and 4 bases from J, the junction contained 4 bases not matched to a gene. CDR3 protein: CASSFGQGGTEAFF. In DNA, the CDR3 is TGTGCCAGCAGTTTTGGACAGGGAGGCACTGAAGCTTTCTTT.

The chain joins TRBV3-1 (or the pseudogene TRBV3-2) to TRBJ2-2; maybe TRBD1 (5 bases). This CDR3 region has 16 residues. CDR1 and CDR2 from the germline V gene are LGHDT and YNNKEL (reference sequence). Deletions cut 4 bases from V and 0 bases from J, with 12 bases between. The CDR3 region has the DNA TGTGCCAGCAGCCTCCACCAGGGAACGAACACCGGGGAGCTGTTTTTT. It translates to CASSLHQGTNTGELFF.

The genes are TRBV6-5 and TRBJ2-7, with 11 positions matching TRBD2. This CDR3 has 16 amino acids. Germline assignment: CDR1 MNHEY and CDR2 SVGAGI. J was trimmed by 1 base and V by 0 bases; bases with no gene match: 2. The CDR3 DNA reads as TGTGCCAGCAGTTACTCCCTAGCGGGAGGTTCCTACGAGCAGTACTTC. This translates into CASSYSLAGGSYEQYF.